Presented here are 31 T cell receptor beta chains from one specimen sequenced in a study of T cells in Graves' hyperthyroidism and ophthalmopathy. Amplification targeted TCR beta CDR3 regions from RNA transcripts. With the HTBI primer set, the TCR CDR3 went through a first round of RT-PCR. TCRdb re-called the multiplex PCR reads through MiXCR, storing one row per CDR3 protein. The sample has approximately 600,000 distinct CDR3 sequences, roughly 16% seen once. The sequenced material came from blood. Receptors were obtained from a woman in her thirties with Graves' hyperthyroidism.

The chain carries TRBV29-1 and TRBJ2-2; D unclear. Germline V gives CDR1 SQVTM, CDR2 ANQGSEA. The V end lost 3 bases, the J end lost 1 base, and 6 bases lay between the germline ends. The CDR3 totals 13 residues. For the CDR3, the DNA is TGCAGCGTTGATGTTCAGAACACCGGGGAGCTGTTTTTT. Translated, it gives CSVDVQNTGELFF.

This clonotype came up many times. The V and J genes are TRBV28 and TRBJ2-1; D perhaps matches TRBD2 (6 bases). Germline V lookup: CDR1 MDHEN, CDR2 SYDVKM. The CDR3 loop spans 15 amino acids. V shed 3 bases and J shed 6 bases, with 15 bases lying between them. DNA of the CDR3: TGTGCCAGCAGTTTTAGGCTAGCGTGGGCCAATGAGCAGTTCTTC. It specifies CASSFRLAWANEQFF.

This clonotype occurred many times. The CDR3 DNA reads TGTGCCAGCAGCCAAATGCCCAACTACGAGCAGTACTTC. It is translated as CASSQMPNYEQYF. This chain uses TRBV7-3 with TRBJ2-7; D is uncertain. This CDR3 has 13 residues. From germline, CDR1 is SGHTA and CDR2 FQGTGA. The V and J ends lost 5 bases and 3 bases respectively, with 11 bases between them.

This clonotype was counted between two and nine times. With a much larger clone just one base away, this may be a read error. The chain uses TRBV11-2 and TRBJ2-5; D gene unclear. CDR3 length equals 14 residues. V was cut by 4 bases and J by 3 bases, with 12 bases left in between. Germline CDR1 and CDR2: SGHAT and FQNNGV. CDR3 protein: CASSSVWAEETQYF. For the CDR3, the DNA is TGTGCCAGCAGCTCAGTGTGGGCAGAAGAGACCCAGTACTTC.

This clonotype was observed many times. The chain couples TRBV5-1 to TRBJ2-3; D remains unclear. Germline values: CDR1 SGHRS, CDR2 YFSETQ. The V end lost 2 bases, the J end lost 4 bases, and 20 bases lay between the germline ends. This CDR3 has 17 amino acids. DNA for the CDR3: TGCGCCAGCAGCTTAGCTCTAGGCGGATCCCCGGCAGATACGCAGTATTTT. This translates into CASSLALGGSPADTQYF.

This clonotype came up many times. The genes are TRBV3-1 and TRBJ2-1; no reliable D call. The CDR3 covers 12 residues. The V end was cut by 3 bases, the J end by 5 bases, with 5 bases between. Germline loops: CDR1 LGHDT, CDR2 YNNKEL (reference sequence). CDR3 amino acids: CASSQRDNEQFF. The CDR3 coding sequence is TGTGCCAGCAGCCAGAGAGACAATGAGCAGTTCTTC.

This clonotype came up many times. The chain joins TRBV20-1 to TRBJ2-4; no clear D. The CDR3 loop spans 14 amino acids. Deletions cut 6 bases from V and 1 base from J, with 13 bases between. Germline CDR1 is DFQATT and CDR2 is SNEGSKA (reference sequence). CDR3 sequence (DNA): TGCAGTGCCGCCCTCCAGGTGGCCAAAAACATTCAGTACTTC. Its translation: CSAALQVAKNIQYF.

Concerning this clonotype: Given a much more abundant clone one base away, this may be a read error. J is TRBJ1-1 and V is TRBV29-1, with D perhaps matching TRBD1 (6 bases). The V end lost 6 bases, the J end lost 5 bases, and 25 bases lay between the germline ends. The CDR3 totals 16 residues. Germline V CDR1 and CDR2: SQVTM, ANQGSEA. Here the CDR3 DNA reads TGCAGCGTACGTGACAGATCTGCTCGGAGGGGGACTGAAGCTTTCTTT. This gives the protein CSVRDRSARRGTEAFF.

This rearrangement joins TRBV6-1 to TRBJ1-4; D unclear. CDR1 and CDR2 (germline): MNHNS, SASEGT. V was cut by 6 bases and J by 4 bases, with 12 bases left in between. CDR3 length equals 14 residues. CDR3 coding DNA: TGTGCCAGCAGAACCGGGCCCGATAATGAAAAACTGTTTTTT. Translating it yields CASRTGPDNEKLFF.

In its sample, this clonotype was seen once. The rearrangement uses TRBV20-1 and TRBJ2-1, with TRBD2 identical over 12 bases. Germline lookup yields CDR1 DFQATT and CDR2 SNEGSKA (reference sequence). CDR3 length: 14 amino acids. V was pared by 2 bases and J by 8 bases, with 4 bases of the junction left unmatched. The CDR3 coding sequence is TGCAGTGCTAGACTAGCGGGAGGGAAGCATGAGCAGTTCTTC. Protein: CSARLAGGKHEQFF.

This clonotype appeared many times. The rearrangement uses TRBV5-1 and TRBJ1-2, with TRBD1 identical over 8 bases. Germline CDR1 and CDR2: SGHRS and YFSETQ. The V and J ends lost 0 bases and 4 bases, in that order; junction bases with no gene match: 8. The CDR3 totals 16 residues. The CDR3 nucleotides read TGCGCCAGCAGCTTGGTAGTTCGGACAGGGCCCTATGGCTACACCTTC. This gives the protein CASSLVVRTGPYGYTF.

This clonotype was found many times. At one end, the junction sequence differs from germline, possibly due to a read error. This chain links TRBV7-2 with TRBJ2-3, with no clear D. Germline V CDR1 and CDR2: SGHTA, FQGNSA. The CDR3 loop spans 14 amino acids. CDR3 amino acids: CANSPGMTDDTQYF. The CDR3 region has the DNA TGTGCCAACAGCCCAGGAATGACGGACGATACGCAGTATTTT.

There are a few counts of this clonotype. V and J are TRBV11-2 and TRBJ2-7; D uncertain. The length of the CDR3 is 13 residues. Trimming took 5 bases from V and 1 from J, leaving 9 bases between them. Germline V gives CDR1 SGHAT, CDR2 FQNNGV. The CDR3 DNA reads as TGTGCCAGCAGCACCGGAGTTTCCTACGAGCAGTACTTC. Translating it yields CASSTGVSYEQYF.

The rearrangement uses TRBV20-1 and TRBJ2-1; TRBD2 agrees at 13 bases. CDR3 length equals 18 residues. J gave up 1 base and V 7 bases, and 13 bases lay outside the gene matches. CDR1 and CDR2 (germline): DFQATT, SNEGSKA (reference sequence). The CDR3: CSVLGLAGARGSYNEQFF. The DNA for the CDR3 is TGCAGTGTCCTCGGACTAGCGGGAGCTCGGGGGTCCTACAATGAGCAGTTCTTC.

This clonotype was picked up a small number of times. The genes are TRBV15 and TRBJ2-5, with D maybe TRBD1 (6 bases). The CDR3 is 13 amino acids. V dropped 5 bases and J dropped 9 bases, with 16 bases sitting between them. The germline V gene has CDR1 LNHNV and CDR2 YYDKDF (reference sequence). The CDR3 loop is CATSLPGTYPQYF. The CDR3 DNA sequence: TGTGCCACCAGCTTGCCCGGGACATATCCCCAGTACTTC.

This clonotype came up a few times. CDR3 sequence (DNA): TGTGCCAGCAGCTTAGATCTAGGGGGCGCGCAGCCCCAGCATTTT. It translates to CASSLDLGGAQPQHF. The chain has TRBV11-2 and TRBJ1-5; 7 bases fit TRBD1. The CDR3 length is 15 residues. The V and J ends lost 0 bases and 7 bases, in that order; junction bases with no gene match: 6. The germline V gene has CDR1 SGHAT and CDR2 FQNNGV.

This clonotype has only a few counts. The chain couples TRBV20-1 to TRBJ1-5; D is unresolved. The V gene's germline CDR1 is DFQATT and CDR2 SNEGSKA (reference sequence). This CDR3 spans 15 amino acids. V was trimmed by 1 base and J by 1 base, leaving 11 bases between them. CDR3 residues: CSARGGKVSNQPQHF. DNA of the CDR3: TGCAGTGCTAGAGGAGGGAAAGTCAGCAATCAGCCCCAGCATTTT.

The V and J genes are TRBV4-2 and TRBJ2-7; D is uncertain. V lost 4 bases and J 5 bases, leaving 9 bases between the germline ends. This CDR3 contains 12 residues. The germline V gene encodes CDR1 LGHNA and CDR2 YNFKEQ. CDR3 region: CASSRDLDEQYF. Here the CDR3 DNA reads TGTGCCAGCAGCCGCGATCTGGACGAGCAGTACTTC.

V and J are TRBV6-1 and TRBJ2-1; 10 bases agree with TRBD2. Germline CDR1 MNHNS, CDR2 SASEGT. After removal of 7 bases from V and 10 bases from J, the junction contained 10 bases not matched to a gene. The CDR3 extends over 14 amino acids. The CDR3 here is CASKGLAGADEQFF. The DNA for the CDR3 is TGTGCCAGCAAGGGCCTAGCGGGAGCGGACGAGCAGTTCTTC.

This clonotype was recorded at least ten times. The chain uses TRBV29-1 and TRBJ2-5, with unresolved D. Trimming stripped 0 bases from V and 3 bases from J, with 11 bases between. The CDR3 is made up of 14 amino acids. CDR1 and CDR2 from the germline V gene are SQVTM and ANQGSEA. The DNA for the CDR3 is TGCAGCGTTGAAGATCTTCGGCCTGAAGAGACCCAGTACTTC. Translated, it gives CSVEDLRPEETQYF.

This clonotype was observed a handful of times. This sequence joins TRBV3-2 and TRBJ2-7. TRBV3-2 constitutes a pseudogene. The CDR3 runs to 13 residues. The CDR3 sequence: CARGYSGDCEQYF. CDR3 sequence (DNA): TGTGCCAGAGGATATTCTGGGGATTGCGAGCAGTACTTC.

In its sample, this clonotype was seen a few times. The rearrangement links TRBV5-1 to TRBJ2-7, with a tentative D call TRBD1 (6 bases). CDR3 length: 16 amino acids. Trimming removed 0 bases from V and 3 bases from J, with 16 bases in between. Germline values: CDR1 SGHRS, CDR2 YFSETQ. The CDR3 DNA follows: TGCGCCAGCAGCTTGGCACCGGACCGGGACATCTACGAGCAGTACTTC. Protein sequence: CASSLAPDRDIYEQYF.

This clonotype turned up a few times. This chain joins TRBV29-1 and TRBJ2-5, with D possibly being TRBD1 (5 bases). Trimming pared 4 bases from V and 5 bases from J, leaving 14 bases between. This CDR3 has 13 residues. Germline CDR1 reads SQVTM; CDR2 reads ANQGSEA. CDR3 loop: CSVAPTDSETQYF. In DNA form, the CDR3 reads TGCAGCGTTGCCCCGACAGATTCGGAGACCCAGTACTTC.

The CDR3 region has the DNA TGTGCCACCAGCAGAGGAACAGCCCAGGGGGAGACCCAGTACTTC. Amino acids: CATSRGTAQGETQYF. The rearrangement joins TRBV15 to TRBJ2-5; tentative D call: TRBD1 (6 bases). Germline loops: CDR1 LNHNV, CDR2 YYDKDF (reference sequence). The length of the CDR3 is 15 residues. V lost 1 base to trimming and J lost 5 bases, with 14 bases between them.

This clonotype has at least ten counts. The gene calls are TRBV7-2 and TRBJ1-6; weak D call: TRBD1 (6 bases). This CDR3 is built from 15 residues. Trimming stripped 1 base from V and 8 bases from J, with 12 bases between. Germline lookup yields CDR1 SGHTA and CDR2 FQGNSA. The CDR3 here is CASSLVRGRHSPLHF. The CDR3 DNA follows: TGTGCCAGCAGCTTAGTACGGGGGCGGCATTCACCCCTCCACTTT.

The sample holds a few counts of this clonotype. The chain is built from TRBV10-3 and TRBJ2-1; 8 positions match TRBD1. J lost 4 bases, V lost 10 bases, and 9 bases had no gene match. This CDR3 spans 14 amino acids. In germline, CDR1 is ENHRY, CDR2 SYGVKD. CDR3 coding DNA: TGTGCCAGCGACCAGGGGGCAGGGTACAATGAGCAGTTCTTC. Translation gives CASDQGAGYNEQFF.

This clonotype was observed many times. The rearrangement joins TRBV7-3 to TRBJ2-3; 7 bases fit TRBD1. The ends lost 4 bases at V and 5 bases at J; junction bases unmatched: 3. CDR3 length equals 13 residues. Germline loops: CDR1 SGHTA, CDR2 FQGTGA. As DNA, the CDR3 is TGTGCCAGCAGCTACCGGACAGGAGATACGCAGTATTTT. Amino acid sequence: CASSYRTGDTQYF. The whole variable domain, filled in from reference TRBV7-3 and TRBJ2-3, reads GAGVSQTPSNKVTEKGKYVELRCDPISGHTALYWYRQSLGQGPEFLIYFQGTGAADDSGLPNDRFFAVRPEGSVSTLKIQRTERGDSAVYLCASSYRTGDTQYFGPGTRLTVL.

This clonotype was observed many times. DNA for the CDR3: TGTGCCAGCAGCTCGACGGGCTCTGGAAACACCATATATTTT. Amino acid sequence: CASSSTGSGNTIYF. The gene calls are TRBV7-3 and TRBJ1-3; D not certain. CDR1 is SGHTA and CDR2 is FQGTGA in the germline V gene. The germline V and J ends were trimmed by 4 bases and 0 bases, with 7 bases remaining between them. CDR3 size: 14 residues. The whole variable domain, filled in from reference TRBV7-3 and TRBJ1-3, reads GAGVSQTPSNKVTEKGKYVELRCDPISGHTALYWYRQSLGQGPEFLIYFQGTGAADDSGLPNDRFFAVRPEGSVSTLKIQRTERGDSAVYLCASSSTGSGNTIYFGEGSWLTVV.

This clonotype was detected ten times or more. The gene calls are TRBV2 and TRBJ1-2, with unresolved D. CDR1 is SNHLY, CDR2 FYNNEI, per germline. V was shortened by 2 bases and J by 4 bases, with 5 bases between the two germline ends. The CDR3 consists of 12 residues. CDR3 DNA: TGTGCCAGCAGTGAACGAAGCTATGGCTACACCTTC. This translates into CASSERSYGYTF.

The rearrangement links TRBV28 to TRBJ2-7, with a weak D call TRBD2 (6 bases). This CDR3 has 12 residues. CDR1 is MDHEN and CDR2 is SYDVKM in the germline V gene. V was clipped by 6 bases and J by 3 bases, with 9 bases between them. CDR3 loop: CASRGGIYEQYF. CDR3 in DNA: TGTGCCAGCAGGGGGGGAATCTACGAGCAGTACTTC. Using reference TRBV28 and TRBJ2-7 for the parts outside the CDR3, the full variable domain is DVKVTQSSRYLVKRTGEKVFLECVQDMDHENMFWYRQDPGLGLRLIYFSYDVKMKEKGDIPEGYSVSREKKERFSLILESASTNQTSMYLCASRGGIYEQYFGPGTRLTVT.

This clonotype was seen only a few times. The DNA of the CDR3 is TGCAGTGCTAGAAGGGAGACCGATTTCTACGAGCAGTACTTC. This translates into CSARRETDFYEQYF. The chain employs TRBV20-1 and TRBJ2-7, with a weak D call TRBD2 (5 bases). The V and J ends lost 2 bases and 3 bases respectively, with 14 bases between them. Germline V CDR1 and CDR2: DFQATT, SNEGSKA (reference sequence). This CDR3 is built from 14 residues.